The T cell receptor (beta chain) under discussion was sequenced for a study of blood T cell repertoires in COVID-19. On the study more broadly: COVID-19 samples, acute and convalescent, were from the United States, Italy and Spain.

Original handling: Amplification of reference gene primers was used by the study to estimate nucleated cell counts. Produced via immunoSEQ multiplex PCR; TCRdb's table is partial and in-frame only. The V and J calls and clone size were taken over from that table, and D and trimming were inferred from the DNA. The table records just under 350,000 clones, about nine tenths of them present only once. The V end was cut by 4 bases, the J end by 0 bases, with 8 bases between. Germline CDR1 reads SGHTS; CDR2 reads YDEGEE. The CDR3 extends over 14 amino acids. The V call is TRBV5-8, the J call TRBJ1-5; a possible D gene is TRBD1 (5 bases). This sequence was found in a woman between 65 and 79 years old with COVID-19, enrolled during active disease. Sequenced material: peripheral blood. The CDR3 DNA reads as TGTGCCAGCAGCAGGGGATCTAGCAATCAGCCCCAGCATTTT. Its translation: CASSRGSSNQPQHF.